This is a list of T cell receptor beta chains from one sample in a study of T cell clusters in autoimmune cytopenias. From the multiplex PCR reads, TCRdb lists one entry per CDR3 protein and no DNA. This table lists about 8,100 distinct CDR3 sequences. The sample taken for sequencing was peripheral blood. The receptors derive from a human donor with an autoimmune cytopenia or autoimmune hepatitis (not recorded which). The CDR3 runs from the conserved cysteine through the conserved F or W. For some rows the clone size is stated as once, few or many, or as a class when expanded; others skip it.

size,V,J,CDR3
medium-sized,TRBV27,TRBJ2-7,CASRQGRGSYEQYF
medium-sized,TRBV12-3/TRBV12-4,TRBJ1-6,CASSFGQSLHF
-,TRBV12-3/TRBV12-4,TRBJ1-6,CASSPGGLYSPLHF
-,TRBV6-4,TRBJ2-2,CATRGLAGDTGELFF
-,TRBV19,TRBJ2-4,CASSIPTGVVAKNIQYF
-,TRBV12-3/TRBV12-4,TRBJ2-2,CASSLDVRKDTGELFF
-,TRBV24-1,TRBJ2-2,CATSKGLSGELFF
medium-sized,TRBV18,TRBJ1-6,CASSPRQNNSPLHF
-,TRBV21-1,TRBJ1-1,CASKGRTEAFF
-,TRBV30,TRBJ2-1,CAWKGRGGAYEQFF
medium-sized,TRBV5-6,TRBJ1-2,CASSFRQAQGYGYTF
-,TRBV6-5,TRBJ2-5,CASRVPGGTQYF
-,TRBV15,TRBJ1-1,CATSRDRYTEAFF
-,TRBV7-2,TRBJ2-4,CASSPRPGPTIQYF
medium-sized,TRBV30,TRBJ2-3,CAWSLRGRDTDTQYF
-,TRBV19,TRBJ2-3,CASSSNSGGASDTQYF
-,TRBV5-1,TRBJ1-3,CASSLGYGQGSGNTIYF
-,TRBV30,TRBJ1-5,CAWRRTGGYNQPQHF
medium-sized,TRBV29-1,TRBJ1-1,CSFRLLRTEAFF
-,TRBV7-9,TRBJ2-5,CASSRQVKETQYF
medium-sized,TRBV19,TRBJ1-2,CASKTESNYGYTF
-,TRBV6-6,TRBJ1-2,CASSPQRGFYGYTF
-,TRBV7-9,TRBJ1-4,CASSPGAGGPDGKLFF
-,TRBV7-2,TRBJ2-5,CASSLSAGGVVWTQYF
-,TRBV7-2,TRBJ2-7,CASSLGVSRGAYEQYF
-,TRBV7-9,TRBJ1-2,CASSPGRVGYTF
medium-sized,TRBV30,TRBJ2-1,CAWWGRLDNEQFF
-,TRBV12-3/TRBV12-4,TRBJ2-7,CASSFGGGPYEQYF
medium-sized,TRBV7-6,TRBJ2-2,CASRRATTGELFF